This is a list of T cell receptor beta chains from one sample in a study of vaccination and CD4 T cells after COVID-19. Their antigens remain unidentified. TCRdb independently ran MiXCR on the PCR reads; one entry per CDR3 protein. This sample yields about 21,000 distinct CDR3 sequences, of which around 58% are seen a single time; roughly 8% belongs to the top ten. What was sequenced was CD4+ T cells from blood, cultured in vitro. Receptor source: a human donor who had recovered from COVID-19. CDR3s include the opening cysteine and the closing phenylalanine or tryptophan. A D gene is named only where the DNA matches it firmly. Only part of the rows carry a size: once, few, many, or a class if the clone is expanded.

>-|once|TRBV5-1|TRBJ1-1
TGCGCCAGCAGCTTGCAACAGTCTGGGGCTGAAGCTTTCTTT
CASSLQQSGAEAFF
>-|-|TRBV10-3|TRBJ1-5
TGTGCCATCAGTGAGTCGTTAGGGTCCACACAGCCCCAGCATTTT
CAISESLGSTQPQHF
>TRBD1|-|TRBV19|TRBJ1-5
TGTGCCAGTCAAGCACAGGGGGATCAGCCCCAGCATTTT
CASQAQGDQPQHF
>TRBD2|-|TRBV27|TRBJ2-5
TGTGCCAGCAGGGCGGGAGGGGGACAGACCCAGTACTTC
CASRAGGGQTQYF
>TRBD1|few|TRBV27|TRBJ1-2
TGTGCCAGCAGTTTAGGGACAGACTATGGCTACACCTTC
CASSLGTDYGYTF
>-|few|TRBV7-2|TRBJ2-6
TGTGCCAGCAGCTTAGAGACCCTAAGGGTCTGGGCCAACGTCCTGACTTTC
CASSLETLRVWANVLTF
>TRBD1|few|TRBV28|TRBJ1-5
TGTGCCAGCAGGAGTCCGACAGGGAGTAATCAGCCCCAGCATTTT
CASRSPTGSNQPQHF
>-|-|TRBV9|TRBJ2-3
TGTGCCAGCAGCTCTAGGGGGTATACGCAGTATTTT
CASSSRGYTQYF
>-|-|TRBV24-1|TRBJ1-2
TGTGCCACCAGCGCATCTACATACTATGGCTACACCTTC
CATSASTYYGYTF
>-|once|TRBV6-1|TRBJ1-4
TGTGCCAGCAGTGAGGGGTCATATTGGGGTATGACATCGGAACTGTTTTTT
CASSEGSYWGMTSELFF
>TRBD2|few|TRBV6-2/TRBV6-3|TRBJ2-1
TGTGCCAGCAGGAGCTCCGGGGGAGGGCGACATGAGCAGTTCTTC
CASRSSGGGRHEQFF
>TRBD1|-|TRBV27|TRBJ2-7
TGTGCCAGCAGGCTAATTTGGGACAGTAGCTCCTACGAGCAGTACTTC
CASRLIWDSSSYEQYF
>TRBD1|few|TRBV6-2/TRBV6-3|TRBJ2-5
TGTGCCAGCAGCCAGGGGGTACAAGAGACCCAGTACTTC
CASSQGVQETQYF
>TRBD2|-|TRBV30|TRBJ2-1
TGTGCCTGGAGAGGGCTAGCGGGAGTCAGTGAGCAGTTCTTC
CAWRGLAGVSEQFF
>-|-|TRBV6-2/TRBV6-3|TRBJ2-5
TGTGCCAGCAGTTACTTGCGTCGAATCAAGGAGACCCAGTACTTC
CASSYLRRIKETQYF
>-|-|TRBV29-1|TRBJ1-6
TGCAGCGTTCGGCTGACAGGAGATAATTCACCCCTCCACTTT
CSVRLTGDNSPLHF
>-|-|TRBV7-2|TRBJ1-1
TGTGCCAGCAGCTTAGCCCGTCTGAACACTGAAGCTTTCTTT
CASSLARLNTEAFF
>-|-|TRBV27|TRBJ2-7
TGTGCCAGCAGTTTGGGGGTTCCCTACGAGCAGTACTTC
CASSLGVPYEQYF
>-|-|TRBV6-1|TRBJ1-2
TGTGCCAGCAGGAGGGAGGGGCATAACTATGGCTACACCTTC
CASRREGHNYGYTF
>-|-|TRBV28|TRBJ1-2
TGTGCCAGCAGTTTACGCTATTATGGCTACACCTTC
CASSLRYYGYTF
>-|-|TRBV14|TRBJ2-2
TGTGCCAGCAGCCAAGTTCTAGGTGACACCGGGGAGCTGTTTTTT
CASSQVLGDTGELFF
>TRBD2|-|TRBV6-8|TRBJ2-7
TGTGCCAGCAGTTCTAGCGGACTCTCCTACGAGCAGTACTTC
CASSSSGLSYEQYF
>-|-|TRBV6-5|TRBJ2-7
TGTGCCAGCAGTTCCGGGACGACCTACGAGCAGTACTTC
CASSSGTTYEQYF
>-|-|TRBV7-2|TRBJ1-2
TGTGCCAGCAGTTTGGACATCACCCTTGGCTATGGCTACACCTTC
CASSLDITLGYGYTF
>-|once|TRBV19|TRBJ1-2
TGTGCCAGTAGTATAGCTACGGGTGGCTACACCTTC
CASSIATGGYTF
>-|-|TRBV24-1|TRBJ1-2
TGTGCCACCAGTGATTGGGACTATGGCTACACCTTC
CATSDWDYGYTF